Listed here are 15 T cell receptor beta chains from one sample, sequenced in a study of blood T cell repertoires in COVID-19. Sequenced by immunoSEQ multiplex PCR; TCRdb stores in-frame clones only, minus some. This table holds hundreds of thousands of clones, 82% found once. Specimen: peripheral blood. The receptors originated from a woman older than 75 with acute or convalescent COVID-19.

The chain couples TRBV5-6 to TRBJ1-2; 9 bases agree with TRBD1. V lost 0 bases to trimming and J lost 9 bases; unmatched junction nucleotides: 6. Germline V gene lookup returns CDR1 SGHDT and CDR2 YYEEEE. This CDR3 has 14 residues. CDR3 loop: CASSLDRGRGSYTF. CDR3 DNA sequence: TGTGCCAGCAGCTTGGACAGGGGGCGCGGAAGCTACACCTTC.

The CDR3 DNA sequence: TGTGCCAGCAGCTTCCGACTAGCGCGTAGCGGGGAGCTGTTTTTT. This gives the protein CASSFRLARSGELFF. The genes are TRBV7-2 and TRBJ2-2; 8 bases map to TRBD2. The CDR3 consists of 15 residues. The V gene's germline CDR1 is SGHTA and CDR2 FQGNSA. V gave up 3 bases and J gave up 7 bases; unmatched junction bases: 7.

V is TRBV4-1 and J is TRBJ2-4, with TRBD2 as a possible D gene (6 bases). V was cut by 1 base and J by 7 bases, with 14 bases left in between. This CDR3 is 15 amino acids long. The germline V gene has CDR1 MGHRA and CDR2 YSYEKL. The CDR3 loop reads CASSQVWRGGNIQYF. CDR3 sequence (DNA): TGCGCCAGCAGCCAAGTCTGGAGGGGTGGTAACATTCAGTACTTC.

The chain combines TRBV19 with TRBJ2-1, with TRBD1 as a possible D gene (5 bases). This CDR3 region has 13 residues. The V and J ends lost 6 bases and 8 bases respectively, with 14 bases between them. From germline, CDR1 is LNHDA and CDR2 SQIVND (reference sequence). CDR3 nucleotide sequence: TGTGCCAGTAGCAGGACAAGGTGGGATGAGCAGTTCTTC. Its translation: CASSRTRWDEQFF.

V gene TRBV5-4 combines with J gene TRBJ2-7, with 13 bases identical to TRBD2. V shed 4 bases, J shed 6 bases, and the junction held 7 bases outside the gene matches. The CDR3 contains 15 residues. Germline CDR1 reads SGHNT; CDR2 reads YYREEE (reference sequence). As DNA, the CDR3 is TGTGCCAGCAGCACTGGACTAGCGGGAGTTGTCGAGCAGTACTTC. It specifies CASSTGLAGVVEQYF.

The CDR3, as DNA: TGTGCCAGCAGCCCCGGGGCCGACAGGGCCACTGAAGCTTTCTTT. It yields the protein CASSPGADRATEAFF. The genes are TRBV9 and TRBJ1-1; 7 bases fit TRBD1. The CDR3 contains 15 residues. The V gene's germline CDR1 is SGDLS and CDR2 YYNGEE. The trim removed 4 bases at V and 4 bases at J, leaving 10 bases unmatched.

This sequence joins TRBV7-7 and TRBJ2-4, with D possibly matching TRBD2 (6 bases). Between the trimmed V and J ends, which lost 2 bases and 6 bases, there was a span of 14 bases. Germline-derived CDR1 and CDR2 are SSHAT and FNYEAQ (reference sequence). This CDR3 has 15 residues. The CDR3 sequence is CASSLFDGGRNIQYF. CDR3 bases: TGTGCCAGCAGCTTATTTGATGGGGGGAGAAACATTCAGTACTTC.

This chain joins TRBV30 and TRBJ1-1, with 8 bases that match TRBD1. The ends lost 2 bases at V and 4 bases at J; junction bases unmatched: 9. The germline V gene has CDR1 GTSNPN and CDR2 SVGIG (reference sequence). The CDR3 totals 15 residues. CDR3 nucleotide sequence: TGTGCCTGGAGTTTACTGGACAGGGAAGGCACTGAAGCTTTCTTT. Its translation: CAWSLLDREGTEAFF.

The chain recombines TRBV5-4 with TRBJ2-7, with 8 bases aligning to TRBD1. CDR1 and CDR2 (germline): SGHNT, YYREEE (reference sequence). V shed 4 bases and J 2 bases; nucleotides not matched to a gene: 2. This CDR3 has 13 amino acids. CDR3 bases: TGTGCCAGCAGCCCACAGGGGGCCTACGAGCAGTACTTC. Encoded protein: CASSPQGAYEQYF.

The J gene is TRBJ2-7, the V gene TRBV28, with 10 positions matching TRBD1. This CDR3 has 16 residues. The V gene's germline CDR1 is MDHEN and CDR2 SYDVKM. V dropped 3 bases and J dropped 2; count of bases not matched to a gene: 7. The CDR3 loop is CASSFQTGTGAYEQYF. The CDR3 coding sequence is TGTGCCAGCAGTTTTCAAACCGGGACAGGGGCCTACGAGCAGTACTTC.

This clone has a single count. The V call is TRBV3-1 (or the pseudogene TRBV3-2), the J call TRBJ2-7, with 8 bases identical to TRBD1. J gave up 5 bases and V 1 base, and 7 bases lay outside the gene matches. The V gene's germline CDR1 is LGHDT and CDR2 YNNKEL (reference sequence). The CDR3 covers 15 residues. The CDR3 DNA follows: TGTGCCAGCAGCCAAGGGGCCGGACAGGGCCACGAGCAGTACTTC. This sequence encodes CASSQGAGQGHEQYF.

This clone was seen just once. The V call is TRBV12-3 or TRBV12-4, the J call TRBJ1-2, with TRBD1 as a possible D gene (6 bases). Between the trimmed V and J ends, which lost 6 bases and 9 bases, there was a span of 17 bases. This CDR3 comprises 13 residues. In DNA form, the CDR3 reads TGTGCCAGCAGCCCATCGAACAGGGTACGCTACACCTTC. Protein product: CASSPSNRVRYTF.

The chain uses TRBV10-3 and TRBJ2-2, with 11 positions matching TRBD2. This CDR3 has 14 residues. V lost 9 bases to trimming and J lost 3 bases; unmatched junction nucleotides: 3. Germline loops: CDR1 ENHRY, CDR2 SYGVKD. CDR3 in DNA: TGTGCCATGGCGGGACTAGCGGACACCGGGGAGCTGTTTTTT. Its protein is CAMAGLADTGELFF.

In its sample, this clone was seen once. The chain couples TRBV7-2 to TRBJ2-3; D possibly corresponds to TRBD1 (5 bases). This CDR3 is 14 amino acids long. Germline loops: CDR1 SGHTA, CDR2 FQGNSA. V lost 6 bases, J lost 2 bases, and 12 bases lay in between. CDR3 sequence reads: CASRPSTVTDTQYF. The CDR3 coding sequence is TGTGCCAGCAGACCATCGACAGTCACAGATACGCAGTATTTT.

The chain links TRBV5-3 to TRBJ2-1; possible D gene TRBD2, 7 bases. TRBV5-3 qualifies as an ORF whose function is uncertain. The CDR3 contains 15 residues. Deletions cut 1 base from V and 8 bases from J, with 16 bases between. The CDR3 bases are TGTGCCAGAAGCTTGAATCCCGGGGGGCCCGATGAGCAGTTCTTC. Translation gives CARSLNPGGPDEQFF.